The count of the clone carrying this T cell receptor (beta chain) is one. The data derive from a study of T cell responses to AZD1222 COVID-19 vaccine. Method: immunoSEQ multiplex PCR; TCRdb's copy keeps in-frame clones and lacks some. The table records fewer than 130,000 clones, around 94% of them present only once. The CDR3 spans 13 residues. Trimming pared 5 bases from V and 5 bases from J, leaving 11 bases between. Looked up from germline, CDR1 is SGHDT and CDR2 is YYEEEE. This TCR derives from an adult in good health. Here the sequenced sample was peripheral blood, taken on day 0 of AZD1222 vaccination. The genes are TRBV5-6 and TRBJ1-5; D remains unclear. The DNA of the CDR3 is TGTGCCAGCAGTAATGACGGGGATCAGCCCCAGCATTTT. Translated: CASSNDGDQPQHF.